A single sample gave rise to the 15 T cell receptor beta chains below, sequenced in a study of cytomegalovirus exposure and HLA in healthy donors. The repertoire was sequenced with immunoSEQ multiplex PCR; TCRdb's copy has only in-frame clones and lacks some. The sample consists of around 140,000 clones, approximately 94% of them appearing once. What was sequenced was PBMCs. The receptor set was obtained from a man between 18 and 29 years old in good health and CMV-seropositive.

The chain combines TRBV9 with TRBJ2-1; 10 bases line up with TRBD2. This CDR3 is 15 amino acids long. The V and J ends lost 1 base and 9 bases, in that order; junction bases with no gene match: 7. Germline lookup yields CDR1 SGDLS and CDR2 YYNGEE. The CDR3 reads CASSVSSGRGGEQFF. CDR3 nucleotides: TGTGCCAGCAGCGTATCCAGCGGGAGGGGGGGTGAGCAGTTCTTC.

This chain's CDR3 is CASSQRLAGGAYEQYF. The CDR3 DNA is TGCGCCAGCAGCCAACGCTTAGCGGGAGGAGCCTACGAGCAGTACTTC. The V and J genes are TRBV5-1 and TRBJ2-7; 10 nucleotides agree with TRBD2. Per germline, CDR1 SGHRS and CDR2 YFSETQ. The V and J ends lost 4 bases and 2 bases, in that order; junction bases with no gene match: 9. The CDR3 runs 16 residues.

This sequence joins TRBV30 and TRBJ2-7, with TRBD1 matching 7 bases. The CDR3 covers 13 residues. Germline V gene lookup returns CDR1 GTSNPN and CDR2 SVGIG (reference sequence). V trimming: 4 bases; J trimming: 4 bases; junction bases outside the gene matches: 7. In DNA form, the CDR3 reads TGTGCCTGGAACCGGGACAGATCATACGAGCAGTACTTC. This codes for CAWNRDRSYEQYF.

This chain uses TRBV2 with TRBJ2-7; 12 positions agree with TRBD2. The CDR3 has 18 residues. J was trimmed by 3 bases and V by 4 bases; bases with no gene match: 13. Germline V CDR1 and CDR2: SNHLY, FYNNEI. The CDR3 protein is CASSVPSGRVIDYYEQYF. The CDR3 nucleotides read TGTGCCAGCAGTGTCCCTAGCGGGAGGGTGATTGACTACTACGAGCAGTACTTC.

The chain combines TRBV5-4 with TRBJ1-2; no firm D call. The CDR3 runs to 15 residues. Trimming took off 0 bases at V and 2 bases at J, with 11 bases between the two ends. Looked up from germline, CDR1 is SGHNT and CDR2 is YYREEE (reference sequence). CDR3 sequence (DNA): TGTGCCAGCAGCTTGGGGGTAGGGAGCAACTATGGCTACACCTTC. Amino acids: CASSLGVGSNYGYTF.

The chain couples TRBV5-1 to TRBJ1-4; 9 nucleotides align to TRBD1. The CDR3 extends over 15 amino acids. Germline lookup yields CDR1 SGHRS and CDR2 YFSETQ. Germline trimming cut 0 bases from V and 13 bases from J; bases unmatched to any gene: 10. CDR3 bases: TGCGCCAGCAGCTTGGAGGGTGGACAGGGGAAGAGACTGTTTTTT. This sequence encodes CASSLEGGQGKRLFF.

Here the CDR3 DNA reads TGTGCCAGCAGTTTAGCGCCGGGACAGGGTTACAATGAGCAGTTCTTC. This gives the protein CASSLAPGQGYNEQFF. V and J are TRBV27 and TRBJ2-1; 9 nucleotides align to TRBD1. This CDR3 has 16 residues. Germline trimming cut 2 bases from V and 4 bases from J; bases unmatched to any gene: 6. Germline assignment: CDR1 MNHEY and CDR2 SMNVEV (reference sequence).

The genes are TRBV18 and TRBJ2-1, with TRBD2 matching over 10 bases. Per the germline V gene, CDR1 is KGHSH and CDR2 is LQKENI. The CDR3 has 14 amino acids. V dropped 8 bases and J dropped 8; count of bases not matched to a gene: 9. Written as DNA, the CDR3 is TGTGCCAGCATCAGGAGCGGGAGGGCCGATGAGCAGTTCTTC. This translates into CASIRSGRADEQFF.

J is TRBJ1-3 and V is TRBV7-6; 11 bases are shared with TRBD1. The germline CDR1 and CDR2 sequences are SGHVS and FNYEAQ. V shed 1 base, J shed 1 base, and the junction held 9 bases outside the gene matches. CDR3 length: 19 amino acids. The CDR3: CASSLGERTGGWSGNTIYF. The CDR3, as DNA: TGTGCCAGCAGCTTAGGGGAAAGGACAGGGGGCTGGTCTGGAAACACCATATATTTT.

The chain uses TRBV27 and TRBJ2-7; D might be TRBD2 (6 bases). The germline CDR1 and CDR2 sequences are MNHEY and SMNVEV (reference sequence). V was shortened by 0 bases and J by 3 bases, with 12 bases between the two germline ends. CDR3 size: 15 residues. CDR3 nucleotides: TGTGCCAGCAGTTTATCGATCGGGAGCGTCTACGAGCAGTACTTC. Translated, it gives CASSLSIGSVYEQYF.

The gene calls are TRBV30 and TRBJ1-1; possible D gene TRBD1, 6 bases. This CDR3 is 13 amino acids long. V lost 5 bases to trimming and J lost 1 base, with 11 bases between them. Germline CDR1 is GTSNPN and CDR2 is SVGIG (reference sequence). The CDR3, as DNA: TGTGCCTGGGCCGGGGGGCGGAACACTGAAGCTTTCTTT. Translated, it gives CAWAGGRNTEAFF. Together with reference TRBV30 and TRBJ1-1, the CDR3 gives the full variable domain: SQTIHQWPATLVQPVGSPLSLECTVEGTSNPNLYWYRQAAGRGLQLLFYSVGIGQISSEVPQNLSASRPQDRQFILSSKKLLLSDSGFYLCAWAGGRNTEAFFGQGTRLTVV.

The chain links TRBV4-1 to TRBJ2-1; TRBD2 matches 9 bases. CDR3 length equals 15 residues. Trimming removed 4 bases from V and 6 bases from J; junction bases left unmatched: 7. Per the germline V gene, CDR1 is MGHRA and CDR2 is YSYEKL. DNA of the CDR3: TGCGCCAGCAGCCCGGGACTAGCTCAGTTCAATGAGCAGTTCTTC. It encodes CASSPGLAQFNEQFF.

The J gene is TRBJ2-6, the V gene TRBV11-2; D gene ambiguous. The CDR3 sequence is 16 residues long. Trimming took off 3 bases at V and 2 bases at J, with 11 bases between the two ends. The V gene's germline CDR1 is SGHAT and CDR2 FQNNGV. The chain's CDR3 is CASSLSPGAGANVLTF. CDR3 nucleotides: TGTGCCAGCAGCTTGTCTCCAGGTGCTGGGGCCAACGTCCTGACTTTC.

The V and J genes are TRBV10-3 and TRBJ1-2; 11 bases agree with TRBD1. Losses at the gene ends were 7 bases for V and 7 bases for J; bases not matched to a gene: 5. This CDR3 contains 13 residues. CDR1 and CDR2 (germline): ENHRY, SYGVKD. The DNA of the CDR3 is TGTGCCATCATTGGACAGGGGGCTAGTGGCTACACCTTC. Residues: CAIIGQGASGYTF.

The CDR3 loop reads CASSSQDRGGYEQYF. DNA for the CDR3: TGTGCCAGCAGCTCCCAGGACAGGGGGGGATACGAGCAGTACTTC. J is TRBJ2-7 and V is TRBV28; 10 nucleotides match TRBD1. CDR3 length: 15 amino acids. V shed 6 bases, J shed 4 bases, and the junction held 9 bases outside the gene matches. CDR1 is MDHEN and CDR2 is SYDVKM in the germline V gene.